This TCR beta chain was profiled in a study of blood T cells in healthy people across ages. The second PCR ran about 6 to 12 cycles with a sample-barcoded 5' primer and J-beta primers. A single record per CDR3 protein comes from TCRdb applying MiXCR to the 5' RACE reads. In the table there are fewer than 2 million distinct CDR3 sequences, approximately 40% of which are singletons. This CDR3 region has 15 residues. The germline V gene has CDR1 SGHRS and CDR2 YFSETQ. Regarding this clonotype: A junction end diverges from the germline sequence, so it may reflect a read error.

This receptor was taken from a human donor in good health. The sequencing input was blood. This chain links TRBV5-1 with TRBJ1-1, with D perhaps matching TRBD1 (5 bases). CDR3 sequence: CVSRLGAGMNTEAFF. The CDR3 bases are TGCGTCAGCCGGTTAGGGGCAGGGATGAACACTGAAGCTTTCTTT.